The present T cell receptor beta chain was sequenced within a study of OX40 agonist ivuxolimab in advanced cancers. Study-wide context: Each patient was given ivuxolimab into a vein every 2 weeks, at 0.01 to 10 mg/kg. Regarding the study as a whole: Normalized T-cell clonal expansion was also low in some nonresponders. Both blood CD4+ and CD8+ T cells showed clonal growth by week 6 at 0.1 to 3.0 mg/kg.

V lost 6 bases and J lost 4, with 7 bases in between. Germline V gene sequence: CDR1 MDHEN, CDR2 SYDVKM. The CDR3 loop spans 11 amino acids. For this clone: What it binds is unknown.

The repertoire was sequenced with immunoSEQ multiplex PCR; TCRdb's copy has only in-frame clones and lacks some. The repertoire holds about 68,000 clones, with roughly 88% as singletons. This rearrangement joins TRBV28 to TRBJ2-7, with no clear D. The sample in question was CD4+ or CD8+ T cells sorted from blood, obtained in a trial of the OX40 agonist ivuxolimab. The origin of this receptor is an adult with an advanced solid tumor such as melanoma, head and neck, liver or kidney cancer. The CDR3 region is CASSILYEQYF. The CDR3 region has the DNA TGTGCCAGCAGCATATTATACGAGCAGTACTTC.